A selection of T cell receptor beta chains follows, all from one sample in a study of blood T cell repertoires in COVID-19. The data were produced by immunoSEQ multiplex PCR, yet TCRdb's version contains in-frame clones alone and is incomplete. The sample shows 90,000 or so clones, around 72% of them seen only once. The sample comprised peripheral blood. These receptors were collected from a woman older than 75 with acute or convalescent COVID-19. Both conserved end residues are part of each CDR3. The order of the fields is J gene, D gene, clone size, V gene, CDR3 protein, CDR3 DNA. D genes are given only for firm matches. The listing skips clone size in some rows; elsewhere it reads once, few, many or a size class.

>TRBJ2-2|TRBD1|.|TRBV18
CASSPQRQGPTGELFF
TGTGCCAGCTCACCACAAAGACAGGGGCCCACCGGGGAGCTGTTTTTT
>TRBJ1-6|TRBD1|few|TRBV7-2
CASSLVGTGGGSPLHF
TGTGCCAGCAGCTTAGTAGGGACAGGGGGCGGATCACCCCTCCACTTT
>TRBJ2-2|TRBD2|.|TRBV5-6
CASSSGGYTGELFF
TGTGCCAGCAGCTCGGGGGGGTACACCGGGGAGCTGTTTTTT
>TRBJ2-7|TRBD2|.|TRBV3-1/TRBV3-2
CASSQYSGGAYEQYF
TGTGCCAGCAGCCAGTATAGCGGGGGGGCTTACGAGCAGTACTTC
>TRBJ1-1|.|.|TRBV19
CASSAQGVGEAFF
TGTGCCAGTAGTGCACAGGGAGTGGGTGAAGCTTTCTTT
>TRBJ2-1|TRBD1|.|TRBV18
CASSANRGANEQFF
TGTGCCAGCTCCGCAAACAGGGGGGCCAATGAGCAGTTCTTC
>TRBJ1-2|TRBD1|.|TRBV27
CASSTRQGAGYGYTF
TGTGCCAGCAGTACTCGACAGGGGGCCGGCTATGGCTACACCTTC
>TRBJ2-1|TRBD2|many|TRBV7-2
CASSSLGGGGGDEQFF
TGTGCCAGCAGCTCTCTGGGGGGCGGGGGGGGCGATGAGCAGTTCTTC
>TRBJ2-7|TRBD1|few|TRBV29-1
CSVEDEGTVAYEQYF
TGCAGCGTTGAAGATGAGGGGACAGTTGCCTACGAGCAGTACTTC
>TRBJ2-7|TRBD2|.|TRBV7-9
CASSLAGGTISYEQYF
TGTGCCAGCAGCTTAGCGGGGGGGACCATTTCCTACGAGCAGTACTTC
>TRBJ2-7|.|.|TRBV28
CASRTIGPTYEQYF
TGTGCCAGCAGGACTATAGGACCTACCTACGAGCAGTACTTC
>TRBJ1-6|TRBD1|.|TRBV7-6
CASSTHRGEGSPLHF
TGTGCCAGCAGCACCCACAGGGGAGAGGGTTCACCCCTCCACTTT
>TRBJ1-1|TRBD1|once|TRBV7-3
CASSFTGGWDTEAFF
TGTGCCAGCAGCTTCACAGGGGGCTGGGACACTGAAGCTTTCTTT
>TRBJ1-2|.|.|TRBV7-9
CASSRSSYMTYGYTF
TGTGCCAGCAGCCGATCTTCTTACATGACTTATGGCTACACCTTC
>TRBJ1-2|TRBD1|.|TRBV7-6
CASSRTGDGLGYTF
TGTGCCAGCAGCCGTACAGGGGATGGGCTTGGCTACACCTTC
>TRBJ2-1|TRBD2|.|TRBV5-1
CASSLQGLSYNEQFF
TGCGCCAGCAGCCTCCAGGGACTATCCTACAATGAGCAGTTCTTC
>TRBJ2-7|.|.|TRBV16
CASSLPGTPEQYF
TGTGCCAGCAGCCTCCCCGGGACTCCCGAGCAGTACTTC
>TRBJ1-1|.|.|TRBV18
CASSPLESGGTEAFF
TGTGCCAGCTCACCCCTGGAGTCGGGGGGCACTGAAGCTTTCTTT
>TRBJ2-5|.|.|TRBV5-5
CASSLQGETQYF
TGTGCCAGCAGCTTGCAGGGAGAGACCCAGTACTTC
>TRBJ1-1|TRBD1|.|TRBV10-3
CAISGGTGGDKAFF
TGTGCCATCAGTGGAGGGACAGGGGGCGATAAGGCTTTCTTT
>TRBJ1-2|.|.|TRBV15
CATSLHSTNYGYTF
TGTGCCACCAGCTTACACAGCACTAACTATGGCTACACCTTC
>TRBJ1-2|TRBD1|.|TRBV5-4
CASSSTGAFLYGYTF
TGTGCCAGCAGCTCCACAGGGGCCTTCTTATATGGCTACACCTTC
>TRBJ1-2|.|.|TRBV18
CASSRTAGGNYGYTF
TGTGCCAGCTCACGGACTGCCGGAGGAAACTATGGCTACACCTTC
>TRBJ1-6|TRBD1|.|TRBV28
CASVTGTALSPLHF
TGTGCCAGCGTCACCGGGACAGCCCTTTCACCCCTCCACTTT
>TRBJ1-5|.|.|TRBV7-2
CASSRHRDQPQHF
TGTGCCAGCAGCAGACACAGGGATCAGCCCCAGCATTTT
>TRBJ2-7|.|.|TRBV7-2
CASSQTSETYEQYF
TGTGCCAGCAGCCAAACTAGTGAAACCTACGAGCAGTACTTC
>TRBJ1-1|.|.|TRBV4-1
CASSRAVVQQNTEAFF
TGCGCCAGCAGCCGTGCAGTGGTACAGCAGAACACTGAAGCTTTCTTT
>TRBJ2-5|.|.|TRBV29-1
CSIIRETQYF
TGCAGCATTATCCGGGAGACCCAGTACTTC
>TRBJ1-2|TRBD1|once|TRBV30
CAWGGTGRNGYTF
TGTGCCTGGGGGGGGACAGGACGGAACGGCTACACCTTC